These 20 T cell receptor beta chains came from one sample sequenced in a study of HIV-infected children after antiretroviral therapy interruption. A 3' RACE protocol on RNA, with unique molecular identifiers, produced the TCR library. TCRdb analysed the 3' RACE reads with MiXCR anew, one entry per CDR3 protein. The sample has tens of thousands of distinct CDR3 sequences, more than 6.5% seen once. Treatment given: PENTA 11 planned treatment interruption arm or continuous ART arm. The source material was CD45RA+ CD4+ T cells from PBMCs, pooled from several time points, sampled from a donor given antiretroviral therapy, either interrupted or continuous. Noted subset: naive CD4+ CD45RA+ CD45RO- T cells. The receptors originated from a pool of human donors with HIV.

This clonotype was seen many times. The V and J genes are TRBV6-2 or TRBV6-3 and TRBJ2-3; D possibly matches TRBD1 or TRBD2 (5 bases each). The CDR3 spans 13 residues. Per the germline V gene, CDR1 is MNHEY and CDR2 is SVGEGT. V lost 8 bases and J lost 10, with 19 bases in between. CDR3 DNA sequence: TGTGCCAGCGGGTTCACAGTAGGGACCGCGCAGTATTTT. The encoded protein is CASGFTVGTAQYF.

The rearrangement links TRBV7-2 to TRBJ2-5; 9 nucleotides match TRBD2. Trimming removed 2 bases from V and 0 bases from J; junction bases left unmatched: 4. Germline assignment: CDR1 SGHTA and CDR2 FQGNSA. This CDR3 is 16 amino acids long. As DNA, the CDR3 is TGTGCCAGCAGCTTAAACCGCGGGGGGGACCAAGAGACCCAGTACTTC. Its protein is CASSLNRGGDQETQYF. The complete variable domain, with remaining parts taken from reference TRBV7-2 and TRBJ2-5, reads GAGVSQSPSNKVTEKGKDVELRCDPISGHTALYWYRQSLGQGLEFLIYFQGNSAPDKSGLPSDRFSAERTGGSVSTLTIQRTQQEDSAVYLCASSLNRGGDQETQYFGPGTRLLVL.

This clonotype was seen repeatedly, ten times or more. The rearrangement uses TRBV4-3 and TRBJ2-3; TRBD2 might be the D (5 bases). This CDR3 has 17 amino acids. The V gene's germline CDR1 is LGHNA and CDR2 YSLEER. The ends were cut back, 1 base at V and 9 bases at J, with 23 bases in the middle. The CDR3 DNA reads as TGCGCCAGCAGCCAAGCCCTGGACGGGAACATTGTGATGACGCAGTATTTT. This codes for CASSQALDGNIVMTQYF.

This clonotype was recorded many times. The chain has TRBV18 and TRBJ2-2; D remains unclear. The V end lost 3 bases, the J end lost 1 base, and 6 bases lay between the germline ends. Germline V gene data show CDR1 as KGHSH and CDR2 as LQKENI. This CDR3 region has 14 residues. CDR3 DNA sequence: TGTGCCAGCTCACCGAGTAGGAACACCGGGGAGCTGTTTTTT. Translation gives CASSPSRNTGELFF.

This clonotype has ten or more counts. V usage is TRBV7-9 and J usage is TRBJ2-1, with D tentatively TRBD2 (5 bases). Per the germline V gene, CDR1 is SEHNR and CDR2 is FQNEAQ (reference sequence). The ends were cut back, 5 bases at V and 9 bases at J, with 14 bases in the middle. The CDR3 has 13 residues. The CDR3 here is CASSRKAGVEQFF. For the CDR3, the DNA is TGTGCCAGCAGCCGAAAGGCGGGTGTTGAGCAGTTCTTC.

This clonotype came up many times. V is TRBV19 and J is TRBJ1-5; no clear D gene. This CDR3 is 13 amino acids long. V was cut by 5 bases and J by 3 bases, with 8 bases left in between. Germline lookup yields CDR1 LNHDA and CDR2 SQIVND (reference sequence). DNA of the CDR3: TGTGCCAGTAGTGCCGTGGACAATCAGCCCCAGCATTTT. Translation gives CASSAVDNQPQHF.

This clonotype came up a few times. The V and J genes are TRBV18 and TRBJ1-1; a possible D gene is TRBD1 (5 bases). Trimming removed 1 base at V and 1 base at J, with 13 bases between. The CDR3 is 16 residues long. Germline CDR1 KGHSH, CDR2 LQKENI. The CDR3 loop reads CASSPLYVGPNTEAFF. CDR3 bases: TGTGCCAGCTCACCACTCTATGTGGGGCCGAACACTGAAGCTTTCTTT. The variable domain in full, with the rest retrieved from reference TRBV18 and TRBJ1-1, is NAGVMQNPRHLVRRRGQEARLRCSPMKGHSHVYWYRQLPEEGLKFMVYLQKENIIDESGMPKERFSAEFPKEGPSILRIQQVVRGDSAAYFCASSPLYVGPNTEAFFGQGTRLTVV.

This clonotype was observed many times. The rearrangement joins TRBV19 to TRBJ1-6; TRBD1 aligns across 7 bases. Germline values: CDR1 LNHDA, CDR2 SQIVND (reference sequence). The CDR3 runs 16 residues. Unmatched junction bases numbered 11, after V lost 5 bases and J lost 7 bases. CDR3 DNA sequence: TGTGCCAGTAGTTCTTGGGGGGACAGCTCGAATTCACCCCTCCACTTT. Protein sequence: CASSSWGDSSNSPLHF.

The chain joins TRBV6-5 to TRBJ1-1; possible D gene TRBD1, 5 bases. The CDR3 has 14 amino acids. Trimming removed 5 bases from V and 4 bases from J, with 14 bases in between. Germline-derived CDR1 and CDR2 are MNHEY and SVGAGI. Here the CDR3 DNA reads TGTGCCAGCAGTGCCGGGACGAGGACCACTGAAGCTTTCTTT. It yields the protein CASSAGTRTTEAFF.

The V call is TRBV3-1, the J call TRBJ2-7; D is ambiguous. Between the trimmed V and J ends, which lost 1 base and 5 bases, there was a span of 18 bases. CDR3 length: 16 amino acids. The germline V gene encodes CDR1 LGHDT and CDR2 YNNKEL (reference sequence). For the CDR3, the DNA is TGTGCCAGCAGCCAAGTTTTTACGGCGAAGCAGGACGAGCAGTACTTC. This sequence encodes CASSQVFTAKQDEQYF.

Many counts were recorded for this clonotype. The rearrangement uses TRBV27 and TRBJ1-2, with D possibly TRBD1 on 5 matching bases. V was cut by 2 bases and J by 4 bases, with 11 bases left in between. CDR1 is MNHEY, CDR2 SMNVEV, per germline (reference sequence). The CDR3 has 14 residues. This CDR3 is CASSLGSGIYGYTF. Written as DNA, the CDR3 is TGTGCCAGCAGTTTAGGGTCAGGGATCTATGGCTACACCTTC.

This clonotype was detected ten times or more. V and J are TRBV7-3 and TRBJ2-6, with 8 bases identical to TRBD1. Trimming removed 5 bases from V and 0 bases from J; junction bases left unmatched: 6. The CDR3 consists of 17 residues. In germline, CDR1 is SGHTA, CDR2 FQGTGA. CDR3 in amino acids: CASSPRTGLSGANVLTF. DNA for the CDR3: TGTGCCAGCAGCCCCCGGACAGGGCTCTCTGGGGCCAACGTCCTGACTTTC.

This clonotype has at least ten counts. This sequence joins TRBV11-3 and TRBJ2-2; no firm D call. V dropped 5 bases and J dropped 7 bases, with 11 bases sitting between them. The length of the CDR3 is 13 residues. Germline lookup yields CDR1 SGHNT and CDR2 YENEEA. CDR3 coding DNA: TGTGCCAGCAGCCTATCGCGCAACGGGGAGCTGTTTTTT. Residues: CASSLSRNGELFF. Drawing the rest from reference TRBV11-3 and TRBJ2-2, the complete variable domain is EAGVVQSPRYKIIEKKQPVAFWCNPISGHNTLYWYLQNLGQGPELLIRYENEEAVDDSQLPKDRFSAERLKGVDSTLKIQPAELGDSAVYLCASSLSRNGELFFGEGSRLTVL.

This clonotype was recorded at least ten times. V gene TRBV11-1 combines with J gene TRBJ2-3; a weak D match, TRBD1 (5 bases). CDR3 length: 15 amino acids. CDR1 SGHAT and CDR2 FQDESV come from the germline V gene (reference sequence). V gave up 5 bases and J gave up 0 bases, with 12 bases separating them. CDR3 loop: CASSQTAVSTDTQYF. The CDR3 DNA reads as TGTGCCAGCAGCCAGACAGCCGTAAGCACAGATACGCAGTATTTT.

This clonotype was observed many times. This sequence joins TRBV3-1 and TRBJ1-1, with D possibly TRBD1 on 5 matching bases. The CDR3 length is 11 residues. Between the trimmed V and J ends, which lost 6 bases and 8 bases, there was a span of 10 bases. The germline gives CDR1 LGHDT, CDR2 YNNKEL (reference sequence). Here the CDR3 DNA reads TGTGCCAGCAGGGGGACCGCCGAAGCTTTCTTT. This translates into CASRGTAEAFF.

This clonotype appeared a few times. V usage is TRBV6-1 and J usage is TRBJ2-7; TRBD2 is a possible D gene (5 bases). Trimming cost V 3 bases and J 2 bases, with 11 bases left between them. Germline CDR1 reads MNHNS; CDR2 reads SASEGT. The CDR3 has 14 residues. The CDR3 region is CASSDVASPYEQYF. CDR3 DNA: TGTGCCAGCAGTGACGTTGCTAGCCCCTACGAGCAGTACTTC.

The chain recombines TRBV13 with TRBJ1-1; D is uncertain. Looked up from germline, CDR1 is PRHDT and CDR2 is FYEKMQ (reference sequence). Trimming cost V 8 bases and J 14 bases, with 27 bases left between them. The CDR3 is 14 amino acids. The CDR3 DNA reads TGTGCCAGCTCTCTCGCACAGACAAACACAGAAGTCTTCTTT. It is translated as CASSLAQTNTEVFF.

This clonotype has ten or more counts. The rearrangement joins TRBV6-5 to TRBJ2-3, with no clear D. Trimming pared 9 bases from V and 4 bases from J, leaving 17 bases between. CDR1 MNHEY and CDR2 SVGAGI come from the germline V gene. The length of the CDR3 is 14 residues. The CDR3 DNA is TGTGCCAGAAGATGCTACTTATGGCCAGATACGCAGTATTTT. Amino acid sequence: CARRCYLWPDTQYF.

This clonotype has ten or more counts. The chain joins TRBV7-2 to TRBJ2-3; 9 bases agree with TRBD2. The CDR3 sequence is 16 residues long. Germline V gene lookup returns CDR1 SGHTA and CDR2 FQGNSA. J gave up 7 bases and V 2 bases, and 10 bases lay outside the gene matches. The CDR3, as DNA: TGTGCCAGCAGCTTAAGCGGTAGCGGGAGAAAAAATACGCAGTATTTT. This gives the protein CASSLSGSGRKNTQYF.

This clonotype counts as medium-sized. An end of the junction differs from the germline gene, which may be a read error. The gene calls are TRBV6-6 and TRBJ2-5; D gene ambiguous. Germline values: CDR1 MNHNY, CDR2 SVGAGI (reference sequence). CDR3 length: 15 residues. CDR3 sequence: CASGDAGFNQDTQYF. In nucleotides, the CDR3 is TGTGCCAGCGGTGATGCTGGGTTTAACCAAGACACCCAGTACTTT.